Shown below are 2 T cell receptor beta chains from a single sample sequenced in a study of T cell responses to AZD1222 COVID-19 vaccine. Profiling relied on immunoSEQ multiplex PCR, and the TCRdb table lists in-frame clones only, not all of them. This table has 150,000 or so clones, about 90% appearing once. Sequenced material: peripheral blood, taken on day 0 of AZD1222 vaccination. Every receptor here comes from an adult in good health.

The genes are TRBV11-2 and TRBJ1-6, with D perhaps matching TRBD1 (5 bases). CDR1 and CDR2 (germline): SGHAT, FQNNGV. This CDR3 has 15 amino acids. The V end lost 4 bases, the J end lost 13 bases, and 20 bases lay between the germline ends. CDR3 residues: CASSSLVGRGLPLHF. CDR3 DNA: TGTGCCAGCAGCTCCCTTGTGGGACGGGGTTTGCCCCTCCACTTT.

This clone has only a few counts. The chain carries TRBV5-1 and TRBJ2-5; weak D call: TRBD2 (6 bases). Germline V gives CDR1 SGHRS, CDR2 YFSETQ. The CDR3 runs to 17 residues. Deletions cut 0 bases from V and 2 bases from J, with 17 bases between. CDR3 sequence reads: CASSLAYVGGGQETQYF. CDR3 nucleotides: TGCGCCAGCAGCTTGGCCTATGTCGGGGGAGGTCAAGAGACCCAGTACTTC.